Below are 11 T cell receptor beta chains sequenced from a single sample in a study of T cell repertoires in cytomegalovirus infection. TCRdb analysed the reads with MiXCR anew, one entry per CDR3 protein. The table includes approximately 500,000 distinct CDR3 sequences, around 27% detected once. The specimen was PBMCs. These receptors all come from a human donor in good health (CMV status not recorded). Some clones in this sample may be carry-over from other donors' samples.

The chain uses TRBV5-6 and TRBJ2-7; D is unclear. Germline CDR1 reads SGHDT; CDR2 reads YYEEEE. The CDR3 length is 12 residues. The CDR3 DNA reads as TGTGTCAGCAGCCGTCAGAGCTACGAGCAGTACGTC. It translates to CVSSRQSYEQYV.

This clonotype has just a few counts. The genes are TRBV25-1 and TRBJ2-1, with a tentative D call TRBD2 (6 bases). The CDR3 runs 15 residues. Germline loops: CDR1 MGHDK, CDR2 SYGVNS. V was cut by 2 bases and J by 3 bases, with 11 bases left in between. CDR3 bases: TGTGCCAGCAGTGAACACGGGAGAGTCTACAATGAGCAGTTCTTC. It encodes CASSEHGRVYNEQFF.

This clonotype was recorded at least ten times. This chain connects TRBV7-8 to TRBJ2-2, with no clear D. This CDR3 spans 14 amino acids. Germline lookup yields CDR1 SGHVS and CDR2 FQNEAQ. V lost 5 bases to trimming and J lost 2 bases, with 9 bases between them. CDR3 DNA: TGTGCCAGCAGCCCAACAAGAAACACCGGGGAGCTGTTTTTT. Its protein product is CASSPTRNTGELFF. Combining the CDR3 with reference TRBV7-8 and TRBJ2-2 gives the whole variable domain GAGVSQSPRYKVAKRGQDVALRCDPISGHVSLFWYQQALGQGPEFLTYFQNEAQLDKSGLPSDRFFAERPEGSVSTLKIQRTQQEDSAVYLCASSPTRNTGELFFGEGSRLTVL.

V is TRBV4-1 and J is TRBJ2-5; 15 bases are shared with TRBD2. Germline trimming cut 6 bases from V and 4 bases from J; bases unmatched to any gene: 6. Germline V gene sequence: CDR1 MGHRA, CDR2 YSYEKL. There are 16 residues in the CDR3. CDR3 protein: CASRPGLAGGRETQYF. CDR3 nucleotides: TGCGCCAGCAGACCGGGACTAGCGGGAGGTAGAGAGACCCAGTACTTC.

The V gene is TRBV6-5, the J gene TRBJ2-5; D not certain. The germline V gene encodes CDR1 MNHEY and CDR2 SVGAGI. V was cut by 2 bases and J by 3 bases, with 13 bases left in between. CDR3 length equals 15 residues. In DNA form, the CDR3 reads TGTGCCAGCAGTTACGGTACCGCCGCGAAAGAGACCCAGTACTTC. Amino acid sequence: CASSYGTAAKETQYF.

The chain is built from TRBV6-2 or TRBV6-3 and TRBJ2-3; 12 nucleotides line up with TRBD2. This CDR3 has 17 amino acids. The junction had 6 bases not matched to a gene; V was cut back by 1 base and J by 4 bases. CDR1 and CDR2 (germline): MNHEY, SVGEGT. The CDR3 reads CASSYFSSGRGADTQYF. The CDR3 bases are TGTGCCAGCAGTTACTTCTCTAGCGGGAGGGGTGCAGATACGCAGTATTTT.

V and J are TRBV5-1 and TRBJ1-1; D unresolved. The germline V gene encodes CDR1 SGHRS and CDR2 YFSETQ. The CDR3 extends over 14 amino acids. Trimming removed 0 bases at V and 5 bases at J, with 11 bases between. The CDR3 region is CASSLETSGTEAFF. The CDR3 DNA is TGCGCCAGCAGCTTGGAGACCTCCGGGACTGAAGCTTTCTTT.

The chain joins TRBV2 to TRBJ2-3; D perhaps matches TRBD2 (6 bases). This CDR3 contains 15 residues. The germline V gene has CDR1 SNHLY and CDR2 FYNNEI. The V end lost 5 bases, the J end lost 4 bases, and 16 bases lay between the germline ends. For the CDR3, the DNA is TGTGCCAGCAGTAGCGGGCTCCTGGTGGCAGATACGCAGTATTTT. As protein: CASSSGLLVADTQYF. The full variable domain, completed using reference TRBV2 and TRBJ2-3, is EPEVTQTPSHQVTQMGQEVILRCVPISNHLYFYWYRQILGQKVEFLVSFYNNEISEKSEIFDDQFSVERPDGSNFTLKIRSTKLEDSAMYFCASSSGLLVADTQYFGPGTRLTVL.

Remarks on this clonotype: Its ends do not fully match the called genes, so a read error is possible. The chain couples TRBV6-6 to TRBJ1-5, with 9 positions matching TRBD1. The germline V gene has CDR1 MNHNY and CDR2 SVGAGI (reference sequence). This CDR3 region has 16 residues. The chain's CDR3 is CASSYPGQGDNQRQHF. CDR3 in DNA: TGTGCCAGCAGTTACCCGGGACAGGGAGACAATCAGCGCCAGCATTTT.

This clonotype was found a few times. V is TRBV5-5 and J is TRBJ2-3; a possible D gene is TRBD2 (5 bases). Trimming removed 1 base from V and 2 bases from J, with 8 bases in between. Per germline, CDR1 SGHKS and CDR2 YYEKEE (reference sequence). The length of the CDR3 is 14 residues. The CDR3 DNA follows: TGTGCCAGCAGCTTGTGGCGGGCCACAGATACGCAGTATTTT. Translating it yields CASSLWRATDTQYF.

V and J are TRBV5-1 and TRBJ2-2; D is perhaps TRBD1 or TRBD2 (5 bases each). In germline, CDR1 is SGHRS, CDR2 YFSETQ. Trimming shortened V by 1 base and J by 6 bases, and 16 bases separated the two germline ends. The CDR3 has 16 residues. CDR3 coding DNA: TGCGCCAGCAGCTTGATTCAACTCAGAGGGGCCGGGGAGCTGTTTTTT. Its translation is CASSLIQLRGAGELFF.